Listed here is a single T cell receptor (beta chain). Its antigen is undetermined. This record comes from a study of tumor and adjacent non-tumor tissue in lung cancer. Study background: The cohort had about 12 adenocarcinoma, 2 squamous cell and 1 small cell patients. On average, productive TCRbeta reads reached some 4.4 million per sample.

A modified ARM-PCR protocol with three rounds of nested PCR amplified TCRbeta. TCRdb reprocessed the multiplex PCR reads via MiXCR and lists one record per CDR3 protein. Counted here are fewer than 150,000 distinct CDR3 sequences, roughly 70% occurring once; the ten biggest clones make up about 20%. Study-wide points: Tumor tissue had significantly higher TCR diversity than normal lung. Shorter survival was associated with higher TCR diversity in tumors.

This CDR3 region has 17 residues. V lost 0 bases to trimming and J lost 7 bases; unmatched junction nucleotides: 10. Germline values: CDR1 SGHVS, CDR2 FQNEAQ. No cell sorting was done before RNA was extracted from the tissue. The clonotype originates from a man aged 55 to 70 with small cell lung cancer. Material: lung tumor tissue. The chain has TRBV7-8 and TRBJ1-5; the match to TRBD1 covers 9 bases. Here the CDR3 DNA reads TGTGCCAGCAGCTTAGCCGGAGGGACAGGGATACGGCAGCCCCAGCATTTT. This translates into CASSLAGGTGIRQPQHF.